This TCR beta chain was found in a study of breast tumors, draining lymph nodes, adjacent tissues. Findings and limits, study-wide: Data only fit, rather than demonstrated, lymph node origin of most tumor T cells. Compared with lymph nodes, tumors were less diverse; compared with nontumor tissue, more. Tumor and nontumor repertoires were significantly more similar in luminal-like than in basal-like breast cancer. Data fit most tumor T cells coming from lymph node, expanding in tumor.

TCRdb recomputed calls from the multiplex PCR reads with MiXCR, one row per CDR3 protein. The profile shows some 130,000 distinct CDR3 sequences, around 20% of them singletons. The V gene end was trimmed by 0 bases and the J gene end by 4 bases; junction bases not matched to a gene: 8. Germline V gene sequence: CDR1 DFQATT, CDR2 SNEGSKA (reference sequence). This CDR3 has 15 amino acids. Ten or more counts support this clonotype. Its matching antigen is unknown. The lymph nodes were axillary draining lymph nodes from breast cancer patients. This chain uses TRBV20-1 with TRBJ2-5; 7 positions match TRBD1. The sample taken for sequencing was axillary lymph node tissue. The clonotype comes from a female donor with breast cancer. Some clones in this sample may be carry-over from other donors' samples. The CDR3 sequence: CSARDPRQGTETQYF. The CDR3 bases are TGCAGTGCTAGAGATCCCCGACAGGGAACAGAGACCCAGTACTTC.